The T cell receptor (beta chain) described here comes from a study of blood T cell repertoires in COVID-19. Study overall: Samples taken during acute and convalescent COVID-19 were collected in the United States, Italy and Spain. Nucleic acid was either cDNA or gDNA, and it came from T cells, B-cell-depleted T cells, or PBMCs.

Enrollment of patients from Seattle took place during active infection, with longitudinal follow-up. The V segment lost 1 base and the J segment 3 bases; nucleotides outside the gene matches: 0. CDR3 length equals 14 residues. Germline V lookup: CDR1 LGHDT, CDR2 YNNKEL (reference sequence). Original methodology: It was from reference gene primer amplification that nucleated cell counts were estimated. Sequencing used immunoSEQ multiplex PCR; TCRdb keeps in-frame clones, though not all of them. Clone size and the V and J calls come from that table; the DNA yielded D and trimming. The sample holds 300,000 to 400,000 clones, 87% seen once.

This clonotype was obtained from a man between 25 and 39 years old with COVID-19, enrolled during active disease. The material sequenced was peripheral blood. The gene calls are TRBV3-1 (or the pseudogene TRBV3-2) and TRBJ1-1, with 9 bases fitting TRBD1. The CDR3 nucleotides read TGTGCCAGCAGCCAAGGGACAGGGGACACTGAAGCTTTCTTT. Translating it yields CASSQGTGDTEAFF.